What follows are 28 T cell receptor beta chains derived from one specimen sequenced in a study of blood T cell repertoires in COVID-19. Assay: immunoSEQ multiplex PCR; the TCRdb copy retains only in-frame clones and omits some. The sample lists just under 300,000 clones; 85% to 90% were seen once. The specimen sequenced was peripheral blood. These receptors were collected from a man aged 70-80 years with acute or convalescent COVID-19.

The CDR3: CASSPPNWNTGELFF. CDR3 nucleotides: TGTGCCAGCTCACCACCGAACTGGAACACCGGGGAGCTGTTTTTT. The chain couples TRBV18 to TRBJ2-2; D gene ambiguous. In germline, CDR1 is KGHSH, CDR2 LQKENI. Trimming shortened V by 0 bases and J by 1 base, and 6 bases separated the two germline ends. This CDR3 has 15 residues.

The chain carries TRBV24-1 and TRBJ2-7; 8 positions agree with TRBD2. Germline V CDR1 and CDR2: KGHDR, SFDVKD. With V trimmed by 8 bases and J by 5 bases, 13 bases remained unmatched. The CDR3 is made up of 15 amino acids. The CDR3, as DNA: TGTGCCACCACCCCAGGGGCGGGAGGTCGAGACGAGCAGTACTTC. This sequence encodes CATTPGAGGRDEQYF.

V is TRBV6-5 and J is TRBJ1-6, with D maybe TRBD1 (5 bases). The CDR3 has 15 residues. The V gene lost 4 bases and the J gene lost 4 bases, with 11 bases spanning the gap. Germline V lookup: CDR1 MNHEY, CDR2 SVGAGI. CDR3 bases: TGTGCCAGCAGTTTTCTGGGGGGGTATAATTCACCCCTCCACTTT. This sequence encodes CASSFLGGYNSPLHF.

The V gene is TRBV9, the J gene TRBJ1-2, with TRBD1 as a possible D gene (6 bases). The CDR3 sequence is 15 residues long. Trimming removed 4 bases at V and 4 bases at J, with 17 bases between. Per the germline V gene, CDR1 is SGDLS and CDR2 is YYNGEE. The CDR3 region is CASSPQTGSSYGYTF. CDR3 sequence (DNA): TGTGCCAGCAGCCCCCAGACAGGCTCTAGCTATGGCTACACCTTC.

The rearrangement uses TRBV27 and TRBJ2-2; D is perhaps TRBD1 (6 bases). V gave up 4 bases and J gave up 4 bases, with 10 bases separating them. The CDR3 loop spans 14 amino acids. From germline, CDR1 is MNHEY and CDR2 SMNVEV (reference sequence). CDR3 in amino acids: CASSYRVSTGELFF. In nucleotides, the CDR3 is TGTGCCAGCAGTTACAGGGTGAGCACCGGGGAGCTGTTTTTT.

This clone was seen a handful of times. V usage is TRBV9 and J usage is TRBJ1-1; D remains unclear. CDR3 size: 16 residues. The germline gives CDR1 SGDLS, CDR2 YYNGEE. Trimming took 0 bases from V and 0 from J, leaving 12 bases between them. Here the CDR3 reads CASSVGVGVLNTEAFF. DNA for the CDR3: TGTGCCAGCAGCGTAGGTGTTGGAGTCTTGAACACTGAAGCTTTCTTT.

Only a few counts were recorded for this clone. This sequence joins TRBV19 and TRBJ1-4, with D possibly matching TRBD1 (6 bases). This CDR3 spans 15 amino acids. Between the trimmed V and J ends, which lost 5 bases and 5 bases, there was a span of 15 bases. CDR1 and CDR2 (germline): LNHDA, SQIVND (reference sequence). The CDR3 loop reads CASSLTGTPNEKLFF. CDR3 sequence (DNA): TGTGCCAGTAGTCTCACCGGGACACCGAATGAAAAACTGTTTTTT.

Here the CDR3 DNA reads TGCGCCAGCAGCCAGGGACTAGCGGGGACCTACAATGAGCAGTTCTTC. Protein sequence: CASSQGLAGTYNEQFF. The chain has TRBV5-1 and TRBJ2-1, with 13 bases that match TRBD2. Germline lookup yields CDR1 SGHRS and CDR2 YFSETQ. CDR3 length: 16 amino acids. V lost 4 bases, J lost 2 bases, and 3 bases stayed unmatched. Drawing the rest from reference TRBV5-1 and TRBJ2-1, the complete variable domain is KAGVTQTPRYLIKTRGQQVTLSCSPISGHRSVSWYQQTPGQGLQFLFEYFSETQRNKGNFPGRFSGRQFSNSRSEMNVSTLELGDSALYLCASSQGLAGTYNEQFFGPGTRLTVL.

The chain is built from TRBV11-2 and TRBJ1-5; D remains unclear. The CDR3 loop spans 13 amino acids. Germline values: CDR1 SGHAT, CDR2 FQNNGV. V shed 2 bases and J shed 5 bases, with 7 bases lying between them. The chain's CDR3 is CASSLYRDQPQHF. The CDR3 DNA reads TGTGCCAGCAGCTTATATAGAGATCAGCCCCAGCATTTT. The entire variable domain, with the rest obtained from reference TRBV11-2 and TRBJ1-5, is as follows: EAGVAQSPRYKIIEKRQSVAFWCNPISGHATLYWYQQILGQGPKLLIQFQNNGVVDDSQLPKDRFSAERLKGVDSTLKIQPAKLEDSAVYLCASSLYRDQPQHFGDGTRLSIL.

The genes are TRBV28 and TRBJ2-7; 9 nucleotides agree with TRBD2. The germline V gene encodes CDR1 MDHEN and CDR2 SYDVKM. J gave up 4 bases and V 9 bases, and 7 bases lay outside the gene matches. The CDR3 loop spans 13 amino acids. The CDR3 region has the DNA TGTGCCAGTCGCGGGGGGGGTCGTTACGAGCAGTACTTC. Translating it yields CASRGGGRYEQYF. Full variable domain (outside the CDR3, taken from reference TRBV28 and TRBJ2-7): DVKVTQSSRYLVKRTGEKVFLECVQDMDHENMFWYRQDPGLGLRLIYFSYDVKMKEKGDIPEGYSVSREKKERFSLILESASTNQTSMYLCASRGGGRYEQYFGPGTRLTVT.

The chain links TRBV27 to TRBJ2-2; 12 bases are shared with TRBD2. J lost 2 bases, V lost 4 bases, and 8 bases had no gene match. There are 18 residues in the CDR3. Germline CDR1 and CDR2: MNHEY and SMNVEV (reference sequence). For the CDR3, the DNA is TGTGCCAGCAGTTCACCTAGCGGGGGGGCGGGAAACACCGGGGAGCTGTTTTTT. Protein product: CASSSPSGGAGNTGELFF.

The chain uses TRBV19 and TRBJ2-1; D is perhaps TRBD2 (6 bases). CDR1 is LNHDA and CDR2 is SQIVND in the germline V gene (reference sequence). The V and J ends lost 1 base and 5 bases respectively, with 12 bases between them. The CDR3 covers 15 residues. Here the CDR3 DNA reads TGTGCCAGTAGTATAGCCTCTAGCGCCGACAATGAGCAGTTCTTC. It translates to CASSIASSADNEQFF.

In its sample, this clone was seen once. The chain employs TRBV4-2 and TRBJ2-7; TRBD1 aligns across 10 bases. The CDR3 runs 15 residues. Trimming cost V 1 base and J 4 bases; bases outside gene matches: 4. Germline V gene data show CDR1 as LGHNA and CDR2 as YNFKEQ. The CDR3 DNA reads TGTGCCAGCAGCCAAGTCCGGACAGGGGGGTACGAGCAGTACTTC. Encoded protein: CASSQVRTGGYEQYF.

The chain couples TRBV7-2 to TRBJ1-1; D might be TRBD1 (5 bases). There are 14 residues in the CDR3. V dropped 5 bases and J dropped 4 bases, with 14 bases sitting between them. Germline values: CDR1 SGHTA, CDR2 FQGNSA. The CDR3 DNA is TGTGCCAGCAGCCAATTCGGGGGGATCACTGAAGCTTTCTTT. This sequence encodes CASSQFGGITEAFF.

This clone was observed a handful of times. The V gene is TRBV5-1, the J gene TRBJ2-1, with 10 nucleotides matching TRBD2. The CDR3 covers 20 residues. Germline CDR1 is SGHRS and CDR2 is YFSETQ. The trim removed 0 bases at V and 0 bases at J, leaving 12 bases unmatched. The CDR3 nucleotides are TGCGCCAGCAGCTTGGCGGGCCTAGCGGGGGAGTTAAGCTCCTACAATGAGCAGTTCTTC. The encoded protein is CASSLAGLAGELSSYNEQFF.

This chain links TRBV24-1 with TRBJ2-7; D not resolved. Germline V gene data show CDR1 as KGHDR and CDR2 as SFDVKD. The CDR3 spans 13 residues. Trimming removed 4 bases at V and 3 bases at J, with 9 bases between. The CDR3 protein is CATSDASLYEQYF. The CDR3 DNA reads TGTGCCACCAGTGACGCGTCTCTCTACGAGCAGTACTTC.

The chain uses TRBV3-1 (or the pseudogene TRBV3-2) and TRBJ1-2; 9 bases are shared with TRBD1. The CDR3 contains 14 residues. Germline trimming cut 3 bases from V and 8 bases from J; bases unmatched to any gene: 7. Germline-derived CDR1 and CDR2 are LGHDT and YNNKEL (reference sequence). The CDR3 is CASSQEQGAKGYTF. The DNA for the CDR3 is TGTGCCAGCAGCCAGGAACAGGGGGCAAAAGGCTACACCTTC.

This clone has just a few counts. V usage is TRBV18 and J usage is TRBJ1-1; possible D gene TRBD1, 6 bases. There are 12 residues in the CDR3. The V gene lost 1 base and the J gene lost 8 bases, with 8 bases spanning the gap. CDR1 is KGHSH, CDR2 LQKENI, per germline. CDR3 residues: CASSPQGQEAFF. The CDR3 DNA follows: TGTGCCAGCTCACCACAGGGACAAGAAGCTTTCTTT.

This chain uses TRBV4-2 with TRBJ1-6; D is perhaps TRBD1 (6 bases). The germline V gene has CDR1 LGHNA and CDR2 YNFKEQ. This CDR3 spans 16 amino acids. V was pared by 0 bases and J by 7 bases, with 13 bases between. The CDR3 region is CASSQDRGIVNSPLHF. In DNA form, the CDR3 reads TGTGCCAGCAGCCAAGATAGGGGGATCGTGAATTCACCCCTCCACTTT.

In this sample, this clone turned up once. The rearrangement uses TRBV15 and TRBJ2-1, with TRBD1 identical over 7 bases. Germline CDR1 reads LNHNV; CDR2 reads YYDKDF (reference sequence). This CDR3 contains 16 residues. After removal of 0 bases from V and 7 bases from J, the junction contained 9 bases not matched to a gene. The CDR3 here is CATSREGVETGNEQFF. CDR3 nucleotide sequence: TGTGCCACCAGCAGAGAGGGGGTAGAGACAGGGAATGAGCAGTTCTTC.

Notes on this clone: Other DNA sequences of this sample code for an identical CDR3. The chain recombines TRBV5-1 with TRBJ1-5; unclear D gene. Trimming shortened V by 0 bases and J by 7 bases, and 8 bases separated the two germline ends. Per germline, CDR1 SGHRS and CDR2 YFSETQ. CDR3 length: 13 residues. CDR3 bases: TGCGCCAGCAGCTTGGGGCCGGGGCAGCCCCAGCATTTT. Translating gives CASSLGPGQPQHF. Full variable domain (remainder filled in from reference TRBV5-1 and TRBJ1-5): KAGVTQTPRYLIKTRGQQVTLSCSPISGHRSVSWYQQTPGQGLQFLFEYFSETQRNKGNFPGRFSGRQFSNSRSEMNVSTLELGDSALYLCASSLGPGQPQHFGDGTRLSIL.

The V call is TRBV7-2, the J call TRBJ1-2, with D possibly matching TRBD1 (5 bases). Deletions cut 6 bases from V and 2 bases from J, with 10 bases between. Germline values: CDR1 SGHTA, CDR2 FQGNSA. CDR3 length: 13 residues. CDR3 region: CASRPGFNYGYTF. The CDR3 region has the DNA TGTGCCAGCAGACCAGGGTTCAACTATGGCTACACCTTC.

This chain connects TRBV5-6 to TRBJ1-5, with 8 bases fitting TRBD1. Trimming cost V 2 bases and J 5 bases; bases outside gene matches: 12. The V gene's germline CDR1 is SGHDT and CDR2 YYEEEE. This CDR3 is built from 17 residues. The CDR3 here is CASSLRSAQGVYQPQHF. CDR3 nucleotides: TGTGCCAGCAGCTTAAGGTCTGCACAGGGGGTTTATCAGCCCCAGCATTTT.

The chain recombines TRBV5-1 with TRBJ2-7; 7 nucleotides agree with TRBD2. Looked up from germline, CDR1 is SGHRS and CDR2 is YFSETQ. CDR3 length: 14 residues. Trimming at V came to 3 bases and at J to 3 bases, leaving 6 bases not matched to a gene. CDR3 amino acids: CASSWGRANYEQYF. The CDR3 DNA reads as TGCGCCAGCAGCTGGGGGAGGGCAAACTACGAGCAGTACTTC.

J is TRBJ2-2 and V is TRBV4-1; TRBD2 is a possible D gene (5 bases). Germline V gene lookup returns CDR1 MGHRA and CDR2 YSYEKL. The CDR3 loop spans 14 amino acids. Trimming cost V 2 bases and J 9 bases, with 13 bases left between them. The CDR3 sequence: CASSQRTSSWELFF. The CDR3, as DNA: TGCGCCAGCAGCCAAAGAACTAGTTCCTGGGAGCTGTTTTTT.

V is TRBV19 and J is TRBJ2-6, with a tentative D call TRBD1 (5 bases). Germline loops: CDR1 LNHDA, CDR2 SQIVND (reference sequence). V was trimmed by 3 bases and J by 4 bases, leaving 13 bases between them. This CDR3 region has 16 residues. CDR3 nucleotide sequence: TGTGCCAGTAGTATGGGTCAGGGATCCGGGGCCAACGTCCTGACTTTC. This translates into CASSMGQGSGANVLTF.

The chain couples TRBV7-2 to TRBJ2-5, with D possibly TRBD1 on 6 matching bases. V gave up 0 bases and J gave up 2 bases, with 13 bases separating them. CDR3 length: 16 amino acids. Germline V CDR1 and CDR2: SGHTA, FQGNSA. CDR3 nucleotide sequence: TGTGCCAGCAGCTTAGCCTCGACAGGCCAGCAAGAGACCCAGTACTTC. It yields the protein CASSLASTGQQETQYF.

The CDR3 loop reads CAIRELDTYGYTF. CDR3 bases: TGTGCCATCAGGGAACTAGATACTTATGGCTACACCTTC. The gene calls are TRBV10-3 and TRBJ1-2; D call uncertain. Germline V gives CDR1 ENHRY, CDR2 SYGVKD. The CDR3 is made up of 13 amino acids. Trimming pared 6 bases from V and 5 bases from J, leaving 13 bases between.